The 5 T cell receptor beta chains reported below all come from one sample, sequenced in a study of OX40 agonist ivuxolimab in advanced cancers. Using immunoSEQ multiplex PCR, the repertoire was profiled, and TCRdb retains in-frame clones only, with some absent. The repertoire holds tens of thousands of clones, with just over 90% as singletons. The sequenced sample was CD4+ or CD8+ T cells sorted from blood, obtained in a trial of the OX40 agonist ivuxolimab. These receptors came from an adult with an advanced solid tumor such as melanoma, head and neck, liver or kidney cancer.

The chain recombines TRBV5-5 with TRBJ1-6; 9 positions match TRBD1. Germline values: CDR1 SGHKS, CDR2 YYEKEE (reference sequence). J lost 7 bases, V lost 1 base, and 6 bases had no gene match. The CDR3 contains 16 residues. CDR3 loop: CASSLIVGQGNSPLHF. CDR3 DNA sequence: TGTGCCAGCAGCTTGATTGTGGGACAGGGAAATTCACCCCTCCACTTT.

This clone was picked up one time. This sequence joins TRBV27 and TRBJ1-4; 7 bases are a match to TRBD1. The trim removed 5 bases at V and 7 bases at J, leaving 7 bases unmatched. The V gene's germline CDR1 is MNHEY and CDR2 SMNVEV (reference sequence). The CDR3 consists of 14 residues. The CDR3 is CASSVRQGAEKLFF. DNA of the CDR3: TGTGCCAGCAGTGTGAGACAGGGCGCTGAAAAACTGTTTTTT.

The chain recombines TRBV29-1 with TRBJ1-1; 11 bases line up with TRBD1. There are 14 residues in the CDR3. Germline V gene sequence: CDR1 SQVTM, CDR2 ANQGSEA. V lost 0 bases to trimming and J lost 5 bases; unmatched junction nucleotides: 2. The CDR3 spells CSVEEGTGGTEAFF. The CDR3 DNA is TGCAGCGTTGAAGAGGGGACAGGGGGGACTGAAGCTTTCTTT.

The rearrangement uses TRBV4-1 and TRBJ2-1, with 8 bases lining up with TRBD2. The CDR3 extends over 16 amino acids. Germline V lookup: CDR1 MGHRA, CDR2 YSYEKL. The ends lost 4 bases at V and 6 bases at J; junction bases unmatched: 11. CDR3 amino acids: CASSRTISGGFNEQFF. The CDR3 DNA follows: TGCGCCAGCAGCCGGACCATAAGCGGGGGTTTCAATGAGCAGTTCTTC.

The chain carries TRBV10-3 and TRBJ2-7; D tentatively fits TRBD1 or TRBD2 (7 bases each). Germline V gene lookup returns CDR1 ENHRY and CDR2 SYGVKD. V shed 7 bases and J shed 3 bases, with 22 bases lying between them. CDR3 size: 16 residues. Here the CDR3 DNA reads TGTGCCATCAAAGGGGGGGCCGGGACAGTCATCTACGAGCAGTACTTC. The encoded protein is CAIKGGAGTVIYEQYF.